Shown below are 26 T cell receptor beta chains from a single sample sequenced in a study of T cell responses to AZD1222 COVID-19 vaccine. The protocol was immunoSEQ multiplex PCR, while the TCRdb copy is restricted to in-frame clones and leaves out a portion. The sample records about 45,000 clones, about 78% being singletons. The sample was peripheral blood, taken on day 0 of AZD1222 vaccination. These receptors came from an adult in good health.

The chain recombines TRBV30 with TRBJ2-7, with 10 bases identical to TRBD2. CDR3 length: 14 residues. Trimming took 2 bases from V and 5 from J; bases not matched to a gene: 6. Per the germline V gene, CDR1 is GTSNPN and CDR2 is SVGIG (reference sequence). The CDR3 bases are TGTGCCTGGAGTTCTAGCGGGGGTGTCCACGAGCAGTACTTC. It yields the protein CAWSSSGGVHEQYF.

This sequence joins TRBV28 and TRBJ1-5, with 9 bases matching TRBD1. J was trimmed by 9 bases and V by 7 bases; bases with no gene match: 10. CDR1 MDHEN and CDR2 SYDVKM come from the germline V gene. CDR3 size: 14 residues. This chain's CDR3 is CASTLGQGTWPQHF. The CDR3 nucleotides are TGTGCCAGCACCCTGGGACAGGGAACGTGGCCCCAGCATTTT.

The CDR3 spells CASKPAGSYNEQFF. CDR3 DNA sequence: TGTGCCAGCAAGCCCGCTGGATCCTACAATGAGCAGTTCTTC. The chain combines TRBV28 with TRBJ2-1; D not resolved. This CDR3 comprises 14 residues. Germline loops: CDR1 MDHEN, CDR2 SYDVKM. V lost 7 bases and J 1 base, leaving 11 bases between the germline ends. The full variable domain, in which reference TRBV28 and TRBJ2-1 provide the parts outside the CDR3, is DVKVTQSSRYLVKRTGEKVFLECVQDMDHENMFWYRQDPGLGLRLIYFSYDVKMKEKGDIPEGYSVSREKKERFSLILESASTNQTSMYLCASKPAGSYNEQFFGPGTRLTVL.

The J gene is TRBJ1-2, the V gene TRBV12-5; D gene ambiguous. V lost 6 bases, J lost 7 bases, and 9 bases lay in between. The germline V gene encodes CDR1 LGHNT and CDR2 FRNRAP. The CDR3 runs 11 residues. The CDR3 DNA reads TGTGCTAGTGGCGAAATGGGTGGCTACACCTTC. It codes for CASGEMGGYTF.

The chain combines TRBV6-2 or TRBV6-3 with TRBJ2-1; 10 nucleotides match TRBD2. Germline CDR1 MNHEY, CDR2 SVGEGT. The length of the CDR3 is 15 residues. V lost 2 bases, J lost 8 bases, and 6 bases stayed unmatched. CDR3 residues: CASSYELAGRDEQFF. For the CDR3, the DNA is TGTGCCAGCAGTTACGAACTAGCGGGGAGGGATGAGCAGTTCTTC.

The J gene is TRBJ1-1, the V gene TRBV5-1; D remains ambiguous. Trimming cost V 2 bases and J 0 bases, with 8 bases left between them. In germline, CDR1 is SGHRS, CDR2 YFSETQ. The CDR3 is made up of 14 amino acids. CDR3: CASSFRRVNTEAFF. CDR3 coding DNA: TGCGCCAGCAGCTTTCGCAGAGTGAACACTGAAGCTTTCTTT.

The V call is TRBV6-5, the J call TRBJ1-2; tentative D call: TRBD1 (6 bases). V was clipped by 6 bases and J by 2 bases, with 16 bases between them. Germline V gives CDR1 MNHEY, CDR2 SVGAGI. This CDR3 has 15 amino acids. The CDR3 sequence: CASRTGLGENYGYTF. The CDR3 DNA follows: TGTGCCAGCAGAACAGGGCTAGGCGAGAACTATGGCTACACCTTC.

The chain links TRBV27 to TRBJ1-3; TRBD1 is a possible D gene (6 bases). The CDR3 extends over 15 amino acids. From germline, CDR1 is MNHEY and CDR2 SMNVEV (reference sequence). Trimming removed 1 base from V and 2 bases from J, with 9 bases in between. CDR3 nucleotide sequence: TGTGCCAGCAGTTTATACAGGGATCCTGGAAACACCATATATTTT. Amino acid sequence: CASSLYRDPGNTIYF.

The V and J genes are TRBV6-6 and TRBJ1-6; 7 bases line up with TRBD1. The CDR3 totals 15 residues. With 7 bases clipped from V and 9 bases from J, the junction kept 12 bases outside the gene matches. Germline lookup yields CDR1 MNHNY and CDR2 SVGAGI (reference sequence). This chain's CDR3 is CASTAGQIGTSPLHF. The CDR3, as DNA: TGTGCCAGCACCGCGGGACAGATAGGGACTTCACCCCTCCACTTT.

The chain employs TRBV28 and TRBJ1-2, with a possible D match to TRBD1 (5 bases). The V end lost 6 bases, the J end lost 6 bases, and 20 bases lay between the germline ends. The CDR3 is made up of 15 amino acids. The V gene's germline CDR1 is MDHEN and CDR2 SYDVKM. This CDR3 is CASSRGAQGHDGYTF. The CDR3 nucleotides read TGTGCCAGCAGCCGAGGGGCTCAGGGCCACGATGGCTACACCTTC.

The chain combines TRBV11-3 with TRBJ2-3; D uncertain. The CDR3 spans 14 residues. From germline, CDR1 is SGHNT and CDR2 YENEEA. The ends were cut back, 1 base at V and 0 bases at J, with 5 bases in the middle. The CDR3 region is CASSLGRSTDTQYF. DNA for the CDR3: TGTGCCAGCAGCTTAGGGCGGAGCACAGATACGCAGTATTTT.

This clone was seen just once. The rearrangement joins TRBV5-4 to TRBJ2-7; 7 bases map to TRBD2. CDR3 size: 15 residues. Germline assignment: CDR1 SGHNT and CDR2 YYREEE (reference sequence). V lost 3 bases, J lost 0 bases, and 6 bases stayed unmatched. CDR3: CASSSLGGSSYEQYF. The CDR3 DNA reads as TGTGCCAGCAGCTCGCTGGGCGGGAGCTCCTACGAGCAGTACTTC.

This clone was recorded only once. This chain uses TRBV27 with TRBJ1-1; no firm D call. The CDR3 is 14 residues long. Per germline, CDR1 MNHEY and CDR2 SMNVEV (reference sequence). With 2 bases removed from V and 3 bases from J, the gap between germline ends came to 10 bases. For the CDR3, the DNA is TGTGCCAGCAGTTTACGTGGTTGGGACACTGAAGCTTTCTTT. It specifies CASSLRGWDTEAFF.

V gene TRBV19 combines with J gene TRBJ2-5; D is ambiguous. There are 14 residues in the CDR3. Germline CDR1 LNHDA, CDR2 SQIVND (reference sequence). Trimming shortened V by 1 base and J by 1 base, and 7 bases separated the two germline ends. CDR3 DNA sequence: TGTGCCAGTAGTATAGCAGGAACCCAAGAGACCCAGTACTTC. It translates to CASSIAGTQETQYF.

The chain uses TRBV28 and TRBJ1-2, with D possibly TRBD1 on 5 matching bases. CDR3 length: 16 residues. The V gene's germline CDR1 is MDHEN and CDR2 SYDVKM. With 2 bases removed from V and 0 bases from J, the gap between germline ends came to 13 bases. CDR3 nucleotide sequence: TGTGCCAGCAGTTTAGGCGGGGCAGCCGCTAACTATGGCTACACCTTC. Encoded protein: CASSLGGAAANYGYTF.

This clone has just a few counts. This chain connects TRBV29-1 to TRBJ2-5; maybe TRBD1 (6 bases). Germline CDR1 reads SQVTM; CDR2 reads ANQGSEA. The V end lost 6 bases, the J end lost 5 bases, and 19 bases lay between the germline ends. This CDR3 has 14 amino acids. CDR3 residues: CSVTEQGLGETQYF. In DNA, the CDR3 is TGCAGCGTCACCGAACAGGGCCTGGGGGAGACCCAGTACTTC. The full variable domain, rest sourced from reference TRBV29-1 and TRBJ2-5, is SAVISQKPSRDICQRGTSLTIQCQVDSQVTMMFWYRQQPGQSLTLIATANQGSEATYESGFVIDKFPISRPNLTFSTLTVSNMSPEDSSIYLCSVTEQGLGETQYFGPGTRLLVL.

The V gene is TRBV19, the J gene TRBJ2-7; 9 positions agree with TRBD1. The CDR3 is 15 residues long. V was clipped by 0 bases and J by 3 bases; unmatched bases: 3. Germline V gene data show CDR1 as LNHDA and CDR2 as SQIVND (reference sequence). CDR3 sequence (DNA): TGTGCCAGTAGTATAGAGGACAGGGGATTCTACGAGCAGTACTTC. Protein: CASSIEDRGFYEQYF.

The chain links TRBV11-1 to TRBJ1-1, with D hard to call. V was trimmed by 8 bases and J by 1 base, leaving 14 bases between them. In germline, CDR1 is SGHAT, CDR2 FQDESV (reference sequence). The CDR3 has 14 residues. This CDR3 reads CASRSPVGNTEAFF. The CDR3 nucleotides are TGTGCCAGCCGCTCCCCTGTCGGGAACACTGAAGCTTTCTTT.

This chain joins TRBV28 and TRBJ2-2, with 14 bases lining up with TRBD2. Trimming at V came to 6 bases and at J to 3 bases, leaving 6 bases not matched to a gene. Germline lookup yields CDR1 MDHEN and CDR2 SYDVKM. CDR3 length: 17 residues. The CDR3 nucleotides are TGTGCCAGCAGACGGACTAGCGGGGGGCACGACACCGGGGAGCTGTTTTTT. Translated: CASRRTSGGHDTGELFF.

The chain has TRBV5-8 and TRBJ1-5; TRBD1 might be the D (5 bases). V lost 4 bases and J lost 2, with 7 bases in between. Germline CDR1 SGHTS, CDR2 YDEGEE. The length of the CDR3 is 13 residues. CDR3 loop: CASSKTGNQPQHF. The CDR3 DNA sequence: TGTGCCAGCAGCAAGACAGGCAATCAGCCCCAGCATTTT.

The CDR3 loop is CASRTPLGGMEQYF. The CDR3 nucleotides are TGTGCCAGCAGAACACCGCTGGGGGGGATGGAGCAGTACTTC. The genes are TRBV28 and TRBJ2-7; 7 bases fit TRBD2. The junction had 12 bases not matched to a gene; V was cut back by 6 bases and J by 7 bases. The germline V gene encodes CDR1 MDHEN and CDR2 SYDVKM. The CDR3 contains 14 residues.

The chain has TRBV10-1 and TRBJ1-1, with TRBD1 matching over 9 bases. The CDR3 extends over 14 amino acids. Germline assignment: CDR1 WNHNN and CDR2 SYGVQD (reference sequence). V trimming: 7 bases; J trimming: 10 bases; junction bases outside the gene matches: 13. CDR3 DNA sequence: TGCGCCAGCATGAGGGACAGGGACCCTCGCGGAGCTTTCTTT. Amino acids: CASMRDRDPRGAFF.

V and J are TRBV6-5 and TRBJ2-7; weak D call: TRBD2 (6 bases). The germline V and J ends were trimmed by 2 bases and 3 bases, with 11 bases remaining between them. The CDR3 length is 14 residues. CDR1 MNHEY and CDR2 SVGAGI come from the germline V gene. The CDR3 coding sequence is TGTGCCAGCAGTTACGGGGAGGAGGGCTACGAGCAGTACTTC. Residues: CASSYGEEGYEQYF.

This rearrangement joins TRBV11-3 to TRBJ1-1, with a weak D call TRBD1 (6 bases). The CDR3 loop spans 15 amino acids. Deletions cut 0 bases from V and 8 bases from J, with 16 bases between. CDR1 and CDR2 from the germline V gene are SGHNT and YENEEA. CDR3 residues: CASSLEQGISSEAFF. For the CDR3, the DNA is TGTGCCAGCAGCTTAGAACAGGGAATCAGCTCGGAAGCTTTCTTT. The whole variable domain, remainder taken from reference TRBV11-3 and TRBJ1-1, is EAGVVQSPRYKIIEKKQPVAFWCNPISGHNTLYWYLQNLGQGPELLIRYENEEAVDDSQLPKDRFSAERLKGVDSTLKIQPAELGDSAVYLCASSLEQGISSEAFFGQGTRLTVV.

This chain joins TRBV2 and TRBJ1-2; no clear D gene. The germline V and J ends were trimmed by 7 bases and 2 bases, with 14 bases remaining between them. The CDR3 is made up of 14 amino acids. The germline V gene has CDR1 SNHLY and CDR2 FYNNEI. CDR3 in DNA: TGTGCCAGCACCGACGCTAGATCGAACTATGGCTACACCTTC. Protein product: CASTDARSNYGYTF.

The chain joins TRBV4-2 to TRBJ1-3; tentatively, D is TRBD1 (5 bases). From germline, CDR1 is LGHNA and CDR2 YNFKEQ. This CDR3 contains 15 residues. V was shortened by 5 bases and J by 1 base, with 12 bases between the two germline ends. CDR3 coding DNA: TGTGCCAGCAGCGAGAGGGACGTGTCTGGAAACACCATATATTTT. Translating gives CASSERDVSGNTIYF.